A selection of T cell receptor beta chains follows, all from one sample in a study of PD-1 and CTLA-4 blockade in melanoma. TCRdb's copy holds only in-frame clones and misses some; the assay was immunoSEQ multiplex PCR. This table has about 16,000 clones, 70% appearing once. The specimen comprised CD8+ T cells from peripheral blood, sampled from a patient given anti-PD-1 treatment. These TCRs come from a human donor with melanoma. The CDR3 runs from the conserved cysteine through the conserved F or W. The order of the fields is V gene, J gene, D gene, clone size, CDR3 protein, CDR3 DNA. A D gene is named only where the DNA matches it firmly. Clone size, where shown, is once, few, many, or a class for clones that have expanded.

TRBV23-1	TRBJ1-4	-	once	CASSQSGAGCDEKLFF	TGCGCCAGCAGTCAATCGGGGGCAGGGTGTGATGAAAAACTGTTTTTT
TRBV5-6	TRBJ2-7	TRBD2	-	CASSVSSGSSYEQYF	TGTGCCAGCAGCGTGTCTAGCGGGAGCTCCTACGAGCAGTACTTC
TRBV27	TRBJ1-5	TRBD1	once	CASSPRTGPNQPQHF	TGTGCCAGCAGTCCACGGACAGGACCCAATCAGCCCCAGCATTTT
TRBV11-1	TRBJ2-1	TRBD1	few	CASSLGQGNEQFF	TGTGCCAGCAGCTTGGGACAGGGAAATGAGCAGTTCTTC
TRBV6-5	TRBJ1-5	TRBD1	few	CASRTGINQPQHF	TGTGCCAGCAGGACAGGGATCAATCAGCCCCAGCATTTT
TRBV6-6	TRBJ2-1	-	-	CASSRTASDEQFF	TGTGCCAGCAGTCGGACCGCTAGCGATGAGCAGTTCTTC
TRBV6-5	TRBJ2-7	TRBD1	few	CASFRDSMHYEQYF	TGTGCCAGCTTCCGGGACAGCATGCACTACGAGCAGTACTTC
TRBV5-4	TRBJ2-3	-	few	CASTASFTDTQYF	TGTGCCAGCACGGCCAGCTTCACAGATACGCAGTATTTT
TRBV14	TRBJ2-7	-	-	CASSQGQVNYEQYF	TGTGCCAGCAGCCAAGGACAGGTAAACTACGAGCAGTACTTC
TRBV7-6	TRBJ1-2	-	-	CASSSGQLNFNYGYTF	TGTGCCAGCAGCTCAGGACAGCTTAACTTTAACTATGGCTACACCTTC
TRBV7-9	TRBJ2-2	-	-	CASSPSEGGNTGELFF	TGTGCCAGCAGCCCCTCTGAGGGGGGAAACACCGGGGAGCTGTTTTTT
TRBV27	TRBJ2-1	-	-	CASRPRGVGEQFF	TGTGCCAGCAGGCCAAGGGGGGTAGGTGAGCAGTTCTTC
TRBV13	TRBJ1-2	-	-	CASSLGHNPNYGYTF	TGTGCCAGCAGCTTAGGGCACAACCCTAACTATGGCTACACCTTC
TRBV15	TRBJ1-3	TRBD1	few	CATSRDRIGTGGDFSSGNTIYF	TGTGCCACCAGCAGAGATCGTATCGGGACAGGGGGCGATTTCTCCTCTGGAAACACCATATATTTT
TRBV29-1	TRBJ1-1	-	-	CSVEDWSETNTEAFF	TGCAGCGTTGAAGACTGGAGCGAGACTAACACTGAAGCTTTCTTT
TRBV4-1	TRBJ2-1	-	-	CASRLGLPNYNEQFF	TGCGCCAGCAGACTAGGGCTCCCGAATTACAATGAGCAGTTCTTC
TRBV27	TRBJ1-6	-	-	CASSFWDNSPLHF	TGTGCCAGCAGTTTCTGGGACAATTCACCCCTCCACTTT
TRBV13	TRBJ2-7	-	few	CASSLWDGTYEQYF	TGTGCCAGCAGCTTATGGGACGGCACCTACGAGCAGTACTTC
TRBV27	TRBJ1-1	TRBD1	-	CASSLVAGDREAFF	TGTGCCAGCAGTTTAGTCGCCGGGGACAGGGAAGCTTTCTTT
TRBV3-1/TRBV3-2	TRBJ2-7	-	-	CASSQGGDEQYF	TGTGCCAGCAGCCAAGGCGGGGACGAGCAGTACTTC
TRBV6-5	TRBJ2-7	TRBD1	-	CASRPRTGSAYEQYF	TGTGCCAGCAGGCCACGGACAGGGAGTGCCTACGAGCAGTACTTC
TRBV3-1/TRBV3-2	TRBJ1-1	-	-	CASSPSQGFAEAFF	TGTGCCAGCAGCCCCTCACAGGGATTCGCTGAAGCTTTCTTT
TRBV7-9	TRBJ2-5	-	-	CASSGDVLQETQYF	TGTGCCAGCAGTGGGGACGTTCTACAAGAGACCCAGTACTTC
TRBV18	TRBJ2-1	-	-	CASSPTPGTSYNEQFF	TGTGCCAGCTCACCAACACCAGGAACTTCCTACAATGAGCAGTTCTTC
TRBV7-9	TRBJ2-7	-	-	CASTSPSSYEQYF	TGTGCCAGCACCAGCCCGAGCTCCTACGAGCAGTACTTC
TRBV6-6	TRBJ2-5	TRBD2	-	CASTDKGTSGQETQYF	TGTGCCAGCACCGATAAGGGGACTAGCGGGCAAGAGACCCAGTACTTC
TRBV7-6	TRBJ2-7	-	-	CASSLANGSTRSRYEQYF	TGTGCCAGCAGCTTAGCAAACGGCAGTACTCGATCCCGCTACGAGCAGTACTTC
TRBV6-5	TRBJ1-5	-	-	CASSPTGSNQPQHF	TGTGCCAGCAGCCCGACGGGTAGCAATCAGCCCCAGCATTTT
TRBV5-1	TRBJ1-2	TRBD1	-	CASSWGQGSYGYTF	TGCGCCAGCAGCTGGGGACAGGGAAGCTATGGCTACACCTTC
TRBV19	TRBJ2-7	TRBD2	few	CASSIGLAGGPYEQYF	TGTGCCAGTAGTATAGGGCTAGCGGGAGGCCCCTACGAGCAGTACTTC
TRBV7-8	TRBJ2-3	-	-	CASSLARGFTDTQYF	TGTGCCAGCAGCTTAGCCCGGGGTTTCACAGATACGCAGTATTTT
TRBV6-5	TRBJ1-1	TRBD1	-	CASSSGTGWTEAFF	TGTGCCAGCAGCTCAGGGACAGGGTGGACTGAAGCTTTCTTT
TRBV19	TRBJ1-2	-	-	CASSLMDNSYGYTF	TGTGCCAGTAGCCTAATGGACAACAGCTATGGCTACACCTTC
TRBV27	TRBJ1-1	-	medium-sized	CASTRWGNTEAFF	TGTGCCAGCACCAGATGGGGAAACACTGAAGCTTTCTTT
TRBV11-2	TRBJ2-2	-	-	CASSSLDSNTGELFF	TGTGCCAGCAGCTCCCTTGACTCGAACACCGGGGAGCTGTTTTTT
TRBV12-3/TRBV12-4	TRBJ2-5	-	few	CASSVDGETQYF	TGTGCCAGCAGTGTCGATGGGGAGACCCAGTACTTC
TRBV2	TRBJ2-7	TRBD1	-	CASTPGQGVYEQYF	TGTGCCAGTACCCCGGGACAGGGTGTCTACGAGCAGTACTTC
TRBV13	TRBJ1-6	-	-	CASSLGSLAVSYNSPLHF	TGTGCCAGCAGCTTAGGGTCTCTGGCCGTGTCCTATAATTCACCCCTCCACTTT
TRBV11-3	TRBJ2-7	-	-	CASSSHTGRDYEQYF	TGTGCCAGCAGTTCTCACACAGGGCGGGACTACGAGCAGTACTTC
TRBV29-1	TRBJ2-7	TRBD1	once	CSVEERTGNYEQYF	TGCAGCGTTGAAGAGAGGACAGGGAACTACGAGCAGTACTTC
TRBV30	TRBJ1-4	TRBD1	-	CAWNWAGGNEKLFF	TGTGCCTGGAACTGGGCAGGGGGTAACGAAAAACTGTTTTTT
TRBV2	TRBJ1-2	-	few	CASNPSAGGNNYGYTF	TGTGCCAGCAACCCAAGCGCGGGGGGCAATAACTATGGCTACACCTTC
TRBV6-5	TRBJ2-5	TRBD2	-	CASSQRLAGMETQYF	TGTGCCAGCAGCCAACGACTAGCGGGAATGGAGACCCAGTACTTC
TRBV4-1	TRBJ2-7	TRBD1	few	CASSQAGQLGTGHYEQYF	TGCGCCAGCAGCCAAGCGGGACAGCTGGGGACCGGTCACTACGAGCAGTACTTC
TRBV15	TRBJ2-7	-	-	CATSRDRLSSYEQYF	TGTGCCACCAGCAGAGACAGGCTTAGCTCCTACGAGCAGTACTTC
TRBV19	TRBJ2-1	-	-	CASSIAGGLNEQFF	TGTGCCAGTAGTATTGCTGGAGGGCTCAATGAGCAGTTCTTC
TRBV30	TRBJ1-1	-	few	CAWRSTVSRAEAFF	TGTGCCTGGAGAAGCACAGTTTCAAGAGCTGAAGCTTTCTTT
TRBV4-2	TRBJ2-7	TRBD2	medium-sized	CASSQVSGTYEQYF	TGTGCCAGCAGCCAAGTAAGCGGGACCTACGAGCAGTACTTC
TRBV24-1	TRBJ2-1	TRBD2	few	CATSSGRWNEQFF	TGTGCCACCAGCAGCGGGAGGTGGAATGAGCAGTTCTTC
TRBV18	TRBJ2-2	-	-	CASSPPPGELFF	TGTGCCAGCTCACCACCTCCCGGGGAGCTGTTTTTT
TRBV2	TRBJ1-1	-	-	CSAVSGAYEAFF	TGTTCAGCAGTCTCGGGCGCGTATGAAGCTTTCTTT
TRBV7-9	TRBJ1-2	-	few	CASSDPLQVLEGYTF	TGTGCCAGCAGCGACCCCCTCCAGGTATTGGAAGGCTACACCTTC
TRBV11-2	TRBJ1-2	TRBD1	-	CASSSLSRTGLAYGYTF	TGTGCCAGCAGCTCCCTGTCCCGGACAGGGCTGGCCTATGGCTACACCTTC
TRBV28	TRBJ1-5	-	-	CASSFVKREPQHF	TGTGCCAGCAGTTTTGTCAAAAGGGAGCCCCAGCATTTT
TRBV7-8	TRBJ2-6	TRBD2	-	CASRREAGANVLTF	TGTGCCAGCAGACGGGAGGCTGGGGCCAACGTCCTGACTTTC